The entry below describes one T cell receptor beta chain. The V end was cut by 3 bases, the J end by 1 base, with 13 bases between. The CDR3 runs 16 residues. Germline V gene data show CDR1 as MNHNS and CDR2 as SASEGT. The sample comes from a study of shared clonotypes between healthy human individuals. Method: immunoSEQ multiplex PCR; TCRdb's copy keeps in-frame clones and lacks some. The table lists millions of clones, around 95% of them singletons. This TCR derives from a man between 18 and 29 years old in good health. The source material was naive CD4+ T cells sorted from blood. As for subset: CD45RA+ positively selected. This chain joins TRBV6-1 and TRBJ1-5; D unclear. Written as DNA, the CDR3 is TGTGCCAGCAGTGAGGCTAGAGCTTCCAGCAATCAGCCCCAGCATTTT. Its translation: CASSEARASSNQPQHF.